Described below is a single T cell receptor beta chain sequence and its context. The antigen is undetermined. This sample is part of a study of beta chain features in type 1 diabetes. The study, taken as a whole, reports: The question left open here concerned HLA type influencing TCRB rearrangement.

Via the markers CD45RO/CCR7/CD25/CD127/CD95/CD27, stem cell-like memory, regulatory, central memory and naive CD4+ cells were sorted. Germline V gene data show CDR1 as SNHLY and CDR2 as FYNNEI. There are 15 residues in the CDR3. V shed 8 bases and J 2 bases; nucleotides not matched to a gene: 11. Expressed TCRB transcripts were sequenced because the isolated RNA had all been reverse transcribed beforehand. The assay was immunoSEQ multiplex PCR, and TCRdb's table has in-frame clones only and misses some. The top ten clones hold approximately 1.4% of a sample with more than 130,000 clones, less than 9% of them seen once.

The genes are TRBV2 and TRBJ2-5, with 7 bases that match TRBD2. This sequence was found in a woman aged 25 to 39 in good health. The sequenced sample consisted of central memory CD4+ T cells from blood. CDR3 coding DNA: TGTGCCAGCGGCAGGTCGGGAGGTTCTCAAGAGACCCAGTACTTC. It specifies CASGRSGGSQETQYF.